What follows are 15 T cell receptor beta chains derived from one specimen sequenced in a study of human T cells and chemical hapten exposure. In TCRdb, the RACE reads were re-called with MiXCR into one record per CDR3 protein. The sample contains 180,000 or so distinct CDR3 sequences, about 25% of which appear only once. The sample's time point: patch test 3, about 24 weeks after DPC sensitization. Treatment noted: therapeutic diphenylcyclopropenone sensitization with weekly scalp DPC. The starting material was whole blood, obtained in connection with sensitization to the hapten diphenylcyclopropenone (DPC). These receptors were taken from a middle-aged woman with alopecia areata. Some clones in this sample may be carry-over from other donors' samples.

The V gene is TRBV3-1, the J gene TRBJ2-1; 8 nucleotides line up with TRBD2. The CDR3 covers 18 residues. Germline assignment: CDR1 LGHDT and CDR2 YNNKEL (reference sequence). The V and J ends lost 4 bases and 0 bases, in that order; junction bases with no gene match: 11. CDR3: CASSPRMASGYSYNEQFF. The CDR3 nucleotides read TGTGCCAGCAGCCCTCGTATGGCTAGCGGGTACTCCTACAATGAGCAGTTCTTC.

The J gene is TRBJ2-7, the V gene TRBV7-2, with unresolved D. The CDR3 length is 13 residues. Germline CDR1 reads SGHTA; CDR2 reads FQGNSA. The V and J ends lost 5 bases and 4 bases respectively, with 12 bases between them. The chain's CDR3 is CASSNPPPYEQYF. The CDR3 bases are TGTGCCAGCAGCAACCCACCCCCTTACGAGCAGTACTTC.

This clonotype was found many times. The gene calls are TRBV6-5 and TRBJ2-3; TRBD1 matches at 10 bases. The CDR3 runs to 13 residues. The germline gives CDR1 MNHEY, CDR2 SVGAGI. V gave up 5 bases and J gave up 6 bases; unmatched junction bases: 2. CDR3: CASSDRGPDTQYF. CDR3 in DNA: TGTGCCAGCAGTGACAGGGGGCCCGATACGCAGTATTTT.

This clonotype was observed a few times. The rearrangement uses TRBV12-3 or TRBV12-4 and TRBJ1-6; TRBD1 is a possible D gene (6 bases). The CDR3 runs 14 residues. With 3 bases removed from V and 7 bases from J, the gap between germline ends came to 10 bases. Here the CDR3 DNA reads TGTGCCAGCAGTTTCGCAGGGGACAATTCACCCCTCCACTTT. Translation gives CASSFAGDNSPLHF.

The gene calls are TRBV7-9 and TRBJ2-7; 8 bases match TRBD2. The CDR3 extends over 15 amino acids. J gave up 4 bases and V 6 bases, and 11 bases lay outside the gene matches. In germline, CDR1 is SEHNR, CDR2 FQNEAQ (reference sequence). Written as DNA, the CDR3 is TGTGCCAGCAGTTACGACACTAGCGGACTATACGAGCAGTACTTC. Translating gives CASSYDTSGLYEQYF.

This clonotype occurred many times. V usage is TRBV9 and J usage is TRBJ2-1; weak D call: TRBD2 (5 bases). CDR3 length equals 15 residues. V lost 0 bases and J 3 bases, leaving 10 bases between the germline ends. The germline V gene has CDR1 SGDLS and CDR2 YYNGEE. CDR3: CASSVAASYYNEQFF. In DNA, the CDR3 is TGTGCCAGCAGCGTAGCGGCTAGCTACTACAATGAGCAGTTCTTC. Filled out from reference TRBV9 and TRBJ2-1, the complete variable domain reads DSGVTQTPKHLITATGQRVTLRCSPRSGDLSVYWYQQSLDQGLQFLIQYYNGEERAKGNILERFSAQQFPDLHSELNLSSLELGDSALYFCASSVAASYYNEQFFGPGTRLTVL.

This clonotype was observed a few times. A read error may produce the germline difference seen at one junction end. This chain links TRBV4-2 with TRBJ2-1; weak D call: TRBD1 (5 bases). The germline V gene encodes CDR1 LGHNA and CDR2 YNFKEQ. The CDR3 totals 15 residues. As DNA, the CDR3 is TGTGCCAGCAGCCAAGATCCTTATGGCCCAAGGGGAAAGGTCTTC. Translated: CASSQDPYGPRGKVF.

This clonotype was counted many times. This sequence joins TRBV7-9 and TRBJ2-7; D is undetermined. The CDR3 loop spans 12 amino acids. V was trimmed by 1 base and J by 3 bases, leaving 4 bases between them. CDR1 and CDR2 from the germline V gene are SEHNR and FQNEAQ (reference sequence). The CDR3 DNA reads as TGTGCCAGCAGCTTAGTAAGCTACGAGCAGTACTTC. Encoded protein: CASSLVSYEQYF.

This sequence joins TRBV6-1 and TRBJ2-1; a possible D gene is TRBD1 (5 bases). Germline V gene sequence: CDR1 MNHNS, CDR2 SASEGT. CDR3 length equals 13 residues. V shed 11 bases and J shed 1 base, with 12 bases lying between them. The CDR3 DNA reads as TGTGCCTCCCAGGGCGGATCCTACAATGAGCAGTTCTTC. Its translation: CASQGGSYNEQFF.

V usage is TRBV7-2 and J usage is TRBJ2-3, with D maybe TRBD2 (6 bases). Germline CDR1 SGHTA, CDR2 FQGNSA. V was clipped by 1 base and J by 3 bases, with 11 bases between them. This CDR3 is built from 15 residues. CDR3 sequence reads: CASSLVDGSTDTQYF. In DNA, the CDR3 is TGTGCCAGCAGCTTAGTTGACGGGAGTACAGATACGCAGTATTTT.

The V gene is TRBV20-1, the J gene TRBJ2-7; D remains unclear. Trimming removed 0 bases at V and 4 bases at J, with 7 bases between. The CDR3 is made up of 12 amino acids. The germline V gene encodes CDR1 DFQATT and CDR2 SNEGSKA (reference sequence). CDR3 in DNA: TGCAGTGCTAGAGAGAACCGGTACGAGCAGTACTTC. Amino acid sequence: CSARENRYEQYF.

This clonotype was seen a few times. The chain carries TRBV7-2 and TRBJ2-1, with TRBD2 matching 14 bases. J was trimmed by 9 bases and V by 1 base; bases with no gene match: 5. The CDR3 length is 16 residues. Germline lookup yields CDR1 SGHTA and CDR2 FQGNSA. CDR3 coding DNA: TGTGCCAGCAGCTTAGGACTAGCGGGAGGGCAGGCTGAGCAGTTCTTC. As protein: CASSLGLAGGQAEQFF.

This clonotype appeared a few times. The J gene is TRBJ2-1, the V gene TRBV2, with 7 bases that match TRBD2. Germline CDR1 is SNHLY and CDR2 is FYNNEI. The junction had 8 bases not matched to a gene; V was cut back by 6 bases and J by 12 bases. The CDR3 is 12 amino acids. CDR3 loop: CASRPPGLPQFF. CDR3 in DNA: TGTGCCAGCAGACCACCGGGACTACCGCAGTTCTTC.

The sample holds a few counts of this clonotype. The V call is TRBV10-3, the J call TRBJ2-7; D gene uncertain. Trimming took off 11 bases at V and 2 bases at J, with 16 bases between the two ends. Germline lookup yields CDR1 ENHRY and CDR2 SYGVKD. The CDR3 length is 13 residues. The CDR3 nucleotides are TGTGCCGCAAGAGGCACAGCTACCTACGAGCAGTACTTC. Its translation is CAARGTATYEQYF.

This clonotype was picked up many times. The V gene is TRBV20-1, the J gene TRBJ2-3; 7 bases match TRBD2. With V trimmed by 6 bases and J by 0 bases, 9 bases remained unmatched. The CDR3 spans 15 residues. Germline V gene sequence: CDR1 DFQATT, CDR2 SNEGSKA (reference sequence). The CDR3 nucleotides are TGCAGTGCCCCAGCGGCTAGCGGTAGCACAGATACGCAGTATTTT. It yields the protein CSAPAASGSTDTQYF.